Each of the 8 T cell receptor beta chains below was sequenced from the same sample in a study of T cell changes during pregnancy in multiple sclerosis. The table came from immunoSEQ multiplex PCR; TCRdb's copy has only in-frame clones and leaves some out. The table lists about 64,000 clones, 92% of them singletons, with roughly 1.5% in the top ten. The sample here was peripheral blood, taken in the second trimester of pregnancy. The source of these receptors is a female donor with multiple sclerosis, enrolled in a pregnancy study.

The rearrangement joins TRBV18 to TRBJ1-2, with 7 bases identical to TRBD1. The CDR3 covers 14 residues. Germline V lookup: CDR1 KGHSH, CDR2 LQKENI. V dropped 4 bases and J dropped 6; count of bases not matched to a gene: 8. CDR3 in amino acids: CASSQGTAIHGYTF. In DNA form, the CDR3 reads TGTGCCAGCTCACAAGGGACAGCGATCCATGGCTACACCTTC.

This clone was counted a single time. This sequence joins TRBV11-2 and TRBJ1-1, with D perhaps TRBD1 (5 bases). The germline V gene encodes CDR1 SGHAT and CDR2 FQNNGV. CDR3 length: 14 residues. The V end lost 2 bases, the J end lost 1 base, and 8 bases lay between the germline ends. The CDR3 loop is CASSLSRANTEAFF. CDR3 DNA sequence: TGTGCCAGCAGCTTAAGCAGGGCGAACACTGAAGCTTTCTTT.

The CDR3 DNA sequence: TGTGCCAGTAAGACTAGCGGACCCTACAATGAGCAGTTCTTC. Protein sequence: CASKTSGPYNEQFF. The chain uses TRBV19 and TRBJ2-1; TRBD2 matches at 9 bases. The trim removed 7 bases at V and 2 bases at J, leaving 3 bases unmatched. The CDR3 is 14 amino acids. The V gene's germline CDR1 is LNHDA and CDR2 SQIVND (reference sequence).

The CDR3 sequence is CASSFGVGRSYNEQFF. CDR3 nucleotide sequence: TGTGCCAGCAGCTTTGGTGTCGGGAGGTCCTACAATGAGCAGTTCTTC. V gene TRBV5-6 combines with J gene TRBJ2-1; 7 nucleotides match TRBD2. Germline CDR1 is SGHDT and CDR2 is YYEEEE. V lost 2 bases to trimming and J lost 1 base; unmatched junction nucleotides: 6. CDR3 length: 16 residues.

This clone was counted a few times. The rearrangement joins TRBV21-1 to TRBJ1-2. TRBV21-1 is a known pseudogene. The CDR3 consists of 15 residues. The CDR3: CASSKQIRGRDGYTF. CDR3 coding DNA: TGTGCCAGCAGCAAGCAAATTCGGGGTAGGGATGGCTACACCTTC.

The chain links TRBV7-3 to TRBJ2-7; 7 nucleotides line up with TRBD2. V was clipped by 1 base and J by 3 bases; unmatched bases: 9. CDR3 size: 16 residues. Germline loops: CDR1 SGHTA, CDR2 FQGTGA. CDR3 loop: CASSLNGGEGNYEQYF. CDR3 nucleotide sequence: TGTGCCAGCAGCTTAAACGGCGGGGAGGGCAACTACGAGCAGTACTTC. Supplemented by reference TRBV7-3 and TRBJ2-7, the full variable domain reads GAGVSQTPSNKVTEKGKYVELRCDPISGHTALYWYRQSLGQGPEFLIYFQGTGAADDSGLPNDRFFAVRPEGSVSTLKIQRTERGDSAVYLCASSLNGGEGNYEQYFGPGTRLTVT.

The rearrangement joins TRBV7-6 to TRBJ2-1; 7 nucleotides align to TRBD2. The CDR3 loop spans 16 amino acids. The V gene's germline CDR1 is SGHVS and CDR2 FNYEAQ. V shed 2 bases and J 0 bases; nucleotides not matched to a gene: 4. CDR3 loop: CASSLRAGSSYNEQFF. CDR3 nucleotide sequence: TGTGCCAGCAGCTTAAGAGCGGGGAGCTCCTACAATGAGCAGTTCTTC.

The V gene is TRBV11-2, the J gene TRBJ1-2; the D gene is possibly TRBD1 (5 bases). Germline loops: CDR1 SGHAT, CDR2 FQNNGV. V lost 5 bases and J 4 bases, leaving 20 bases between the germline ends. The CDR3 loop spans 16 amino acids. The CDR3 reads CASSRRSQGTRYGYTF. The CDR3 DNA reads TGTGCCAGCAGCCGACGGAGCCAGGGAACCCGCTATGGCTACACCTTC.